The 2 T cell receptor beta chains below were found in one sample sequenced in a study of T-cell memory formation after mild COVID-19. TCRdb fed the 5' RACE reads into MiXCR, producing one record per CDR3 protein. The sample gives some 260,000 distinct CDR3 sequences, less than 20% of which show up once; approximately 3.5% is in the top ten. Sequencing input: PBMCs or a T cell subset sorted from them (not recorded which). The receptors here all came from a man between 18 and 35 years old who had mild COVID-19 (a few samples of this study predate the infection). Cell type and time point are not known.

This clonotype has only a few counts. V and J are TRBV10-3 and TRBJ1-3, with 10 bases that match TRBD1. Germline V CDR1 and CDR2: ENHRY, SYGVKD. The trim removed 2 bases at V and 7 bases at J, leaving 5 bases unmatched. This CDR3 region has 15 residues. The CDR3 is CAISELPGQGNTIYF. Written as DNA, the CDR3 is TGTGCCATCAGTGAGCTCCCGGGACAGGGGAACACCATATATTTT.

This sequence joins TRBV5-4 and TRBJ2-7; TRBD2 matches at 7 bases. The length of the CDR3 is 12 residues. The germline gives CDR1 SGHNT, CDR2 YYREEE (reference sequence). V was clipped by 4 bases and J by 6 bases; unmatched bases: 4. DNA of the CDR3: TGTGCCAGCAGCGGGGGGGTCCGCGAGCAGTACTTC. Its translation is CASSGGVREQYF.